In this sample, the clone carrying this T cell receptor (beta chain) turned up many times. Antigen: not known. These data originate in a study of T cells in Graves' hyperthyroidism and ophthalmopathy. Findings of the study overall: Blood shared most expanded thyroid clonotypes above 0.001.

Researchers amplified the TCR beta CDR3 regions from RNA transcripts. RT-PCR in the first round (using the HTBI primer set) targeted the TCR CDR3. TCRdb reprocessed the multiplex PCR reads with MiXCR, giving one entry per CDR3 protein. This table holds around 600,000 distinct CDR3 sequences, around 16% found once. V shed 5 bases and J 4 bases; nucleotides not matched to a gene: 1. CDR3 length equals 12 residues. CDR1 is ENHRY and CDR2 is SYGVKD in the germline V gene. The chain joins TRBV10-3 to TRBJ2-7, with 8 bases fitting TRBD2. The sequencing sample was made of blood. The TCR comes from a woman in her thirties or forties with Graves' ophthalmopathy. The DNA of the CDR3 is TGTGCCATCAGTCGGGGGGGTTACGAGCAGTACTTC. Protein sequence: CAISRGGYEQYF.